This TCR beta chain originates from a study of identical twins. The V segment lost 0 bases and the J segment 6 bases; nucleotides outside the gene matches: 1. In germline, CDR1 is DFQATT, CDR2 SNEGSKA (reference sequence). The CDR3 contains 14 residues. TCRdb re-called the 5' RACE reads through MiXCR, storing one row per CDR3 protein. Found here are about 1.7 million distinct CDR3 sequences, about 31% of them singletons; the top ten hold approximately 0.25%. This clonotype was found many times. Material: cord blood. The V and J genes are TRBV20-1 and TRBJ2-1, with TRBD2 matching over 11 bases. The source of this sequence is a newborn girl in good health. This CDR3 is CSARDSGGANEQFF. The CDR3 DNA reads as TGCAGTGCTAGAGATAGCGGGGGGGCCAATGAGCAGTTCTTC.